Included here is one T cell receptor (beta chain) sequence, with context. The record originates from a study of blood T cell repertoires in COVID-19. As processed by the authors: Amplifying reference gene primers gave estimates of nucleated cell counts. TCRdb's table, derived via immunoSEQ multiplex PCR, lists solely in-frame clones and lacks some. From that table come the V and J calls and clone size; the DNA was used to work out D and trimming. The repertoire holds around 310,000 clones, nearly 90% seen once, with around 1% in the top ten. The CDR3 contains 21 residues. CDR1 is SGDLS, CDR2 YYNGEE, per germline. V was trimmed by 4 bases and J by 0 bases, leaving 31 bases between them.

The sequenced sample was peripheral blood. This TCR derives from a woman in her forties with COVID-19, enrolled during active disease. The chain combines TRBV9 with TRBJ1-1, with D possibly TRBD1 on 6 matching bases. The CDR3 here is CASSLLSPDRSFLEVNTEAFF. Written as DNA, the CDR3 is TGTGCCAGCAGCTTGCTATCCCCGGACAGATCATTCTTAGAGGTGAACACTGAAGCTTTCTTT. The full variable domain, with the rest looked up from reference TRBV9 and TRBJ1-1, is DSGVTQTPKHLITATGQRVTLRCSPRSGDLSVYWYQQSLDQGLQFLIQYYNGEERAKGNILERFSAQQFPDLHSELNLSSLELGDSALYFCASSLLSPDRSFLEVNTEAFFGQGTRLTVV.